This T cell receptor (beta chain) derives from a study of blood T cells in healthy people across ages (dated by TCRdb to 2014 to 2015). In terms of the full investigation: In model experiments, roughly one uniquely barcoded TCR beta cDNA molecule per two T cells was captured by template switching. Two additional independent replicas of 1 million unique cDNA reads from the same blood draw were analyzed for two donors (one aged 18 to 30 and one aged 80 or older). Donors were grouped into four age groups: young (average roughly 15 years), middle-aged (about 38), aged (around 56) and long-lived (just over 80). The study measured age-related changes in TCR beta repertoire diversity using deep sequencing normalized with unique cDNA molecular identifiers. To avoid experimental bias, donors of different ages were spread randomly across the sequencing lanes. Here is what the overall study found, with its caveats: Estimates of total diversity based on one million sequenced T cells were regarded as lower bounds and as underestimates. Compared with the aged group, more naive CD4+ T cells, fewer expanded clones and increased TCR diversity were shown by the long-lived group, suggesting age selection. There was a strong correlation between observed TCR beta diversity and the percentage of naive T cells measured by flow cytometry. Since profiling was done on bulk unsorted PBMCs, naive and antigen-experienced compartments could not be conclusively compared. As age increased, observed TCR beta diversity per million T cells dropped in a roughly linear way, and a significant reduction was already evident by age roughly 40. Donor CMV infection status was unknown, potentially confounding age-related changes in expanded clonotypes.

This clonotype was observed a single time. The antigen this receptor binds is unknown. Base qualities are not provided; no much larger clone lies one nucleotide away. For this chain, trimming is 5 bases at the V end and 6 bases at the J end, and the number of junction bases without a gene match is 8. Its CDR3 holds 14 amino acids, cysteine through phenylalanine. Only the CDR3 region is kept as DNA, spanning 42 bases read in frame from base 1. CDR1 ENHRY and CDR2 SYGVKD are derived from the germline V gene. The protocol used for the library was 5' RACE. Reads for this sample came from an Illumina HiSeq 2500. A second 7 to 11 cycle PCR used a sample-barcoded 5' primer and a J-beta primer mix. Each TCR beta cDNA molecule received a unique molecular identifier from a template-switch 5' adaptor carrying 12 random nucleotides. At least 3 million CDR3-containing paired-end reads were obtained from each sample. First-strand cDNA was synthesized from all RNA with the Mint cDNA synthesis kit, primed by a TRBC-specific oligonucleotide. Following uracil-DNA glycosylase treatment, a first 18-cycle PCR with universal primers M1SS and BC2_uni_R was performed on all cDNA. Regarding the original processing steps: Normalization of each sample was performed by random selection of 1 million high-quality reads, each carrying a distinct molecular identifier. Reads with shared molecular identifiers were discarded instead of being binned into consensus sequences. MiTCR, run with a Q25 quality threshold and the strictest error-elimination algorithm, handled CDR3 identification, clonotype clustering and error correction. A nonparametric unseen species model with Euler transformation was used to estimate lower-bound total TCR beta diversity. The raw public data were reprocessed by TCRdb itself: fastp quality trimming at Q25, MiXCR clonotype calling, in-frame beta chains only. Rows with one shared CDR3 protein collapse into an entry with the most common genes and DNA. The V and J calls and clone size are TCRdb's, not the authors'. The sample contains more than 1 million distinct CDR3 sequences, 35% to 55% of them found a single time. The ten top clones hold under 20% of the sample.

Donors were under 40 systemically healthy Caucasian individuals from Russia aged roughly 6 to 95 years. Each donor gave 8 to 10 milliliters of peripheral blood, collected into EDTA-treated Vacutainer tubes. Ficoll-Paque density-gradient centrifugation was used to isolate PBMCs, with at least 6 million obtained per sample. Trizol reagent was used to extract total RNA from PBMCs, with at least 6 micrograms per sample. For every donor, an aliquot of PBMCs went through flow cytometry to measure the percentages of naive CD45RAhigh/CD27high T cells. Sequenced input: blood. The sequence came from a woman aged 55-70 years in good health. Recombination connected TRBV10-3 to TRBJ1-2, and TRBD1 aligns with 8 junction nucleotides. Here the CDR3 is given as CAISPPNRGDGYTF. The DNA sequence follows: TGTGCCATCAGTCCCCCGAACAGGGGGGATGGCTACACCTTC.